This T cell receptor (beta chain) was documented in a study of blood T cell repertoires in COVID-19. Study-wide background: Samples came from the United States, Italy and Spain, spanning acute and convalescent COVID-19. T cells, B-cell-depleted T cells, or PBMCs supplied cDNA or gDNA.

Original handling: Using reference gene primer amplification, nucleated cell counts were estimated. Clones were read by immunoSEQ multiplex PCR, and TCRdb kept only the in-frame ones, dropping some. That table furnishes V, J and clone size, whereas the DNA furnished D and trimming. The table records 110,000 to 150,000 clones, around 90% of them present only once. The J segment lost 8 bases and the V segment lost 10 bases, leaving 10 bases of the junction unmatched. CDR3 size: 13 residues. Germline CDR1 ENHRY, CDR2 SYGVKD. The sequence was collected from a woman aged 55 to 70 with acute or convalescent COVID-19. The specimen sequenced was peripheral blood. The chain uses TRBV10-3 and TRBJ1-4; 7 nucleotides agree with TRBD1. The CDR3 loop reads CASTGDVGEKLFF. The CDR3 region has the DNA TGTGCCAGTACAGGGGATGTAGGGGAAAAACTGTTTTTT.